This T cell receptor beta chain was recorded in a study of cytomegalovirus exposure and HLA in healthy donors. Findings and limits, study-wide: Later analysis identified several of the most significant clusters that appeared linked to common viral pathogens. A later analysis reportedly identified an Asian-associated ancestry cluster as carrying fewer N-insertions than the 666-donor mean. A later analysis found that most CMV-associated TCR beta chains appeared HLA-restricted.

These donors, healthy bone marrow donors, were studied. This clone was seen just once. Its antigen is not known. V shed 6 bases and J 0 bases; nucleotides not matched to a gene: 4. CDR1 is LNHDA, CDR2 SQIVND, per germline (reference sequence). This CDR3 is built from 15 residues. The primer mix had 60 Vbeta and 13 Jbeta primers. Data came from immunoSEQ multiplex PCR; TCRdb stores just in-frame clones and leaves some out. Here the sample spans 200,000 to 250,000 clones, roughly 80% being singletons. The source material was PBMCs. The V gene is TRBV19, the J gene TRBJ2-5; 10 bases map to TRBD2. The source of this sequence is a girl aged 5-17 years in good health and CMV-seronegative. The chain's CDR3 is CASRETSGHQETQYF. CDR3 nucleotides: TGTGCCAGTAGGGAGACTAGCGGGCACCAAGAGACCCAGTACTTC.